The sequence of this T cell receptor beta chain was determined in a study of blood T cells in healthy people across ages. About the research overall: Capturing about one barcoded beta molecule per two T cells was achieved by template switching.

This clonotype was detected only a few times. Antigen: not known. Sample-barcoded 5' priming and a J-beta primer mix drove a second PCR of roughly 7 to 11 cycles. TCRdb itself ran the 5' RACE reads through MiXCR, one entry per CDR3 protein. The data hold roughly 410,000 distinct CDR3 sequences, with more than 45% observed a single time. At least 6 million PBMCs were isolated per sample. Overall study findings and caveats: While age rose, TCR beta diversity per million T cells dropped in a roughly linear way. Diversity was estimated from one million T cells, and these estimates were considered underestimates.

Sequenced input: blood. The source is a man aged 60-69 years in good health.

CDR3 sequence: CASSRSRREDGYTF. CDR3 sequence (DNA): TGTGCCAGCAGTAGGTCACGGAGGGAGGATGGCTACACCTTC. This rearrangement joins TRBV7-9 to TRBJ1-2, with no clear D. Germline V lookup: CDR1 SEHNR, CDR2 FQNEAQ (reference sequence). The CDR3 runs 14 residues. V dropped 6 bases and J dropped 6 bases, with 17 bases sitting between them. The full variable domain, rest sourced from reference TRBV7-9 and TRBJ1-2, is DTGVSQNPRHKITKRGQNVTFRCDPISEHNRLYWYRQTLGQGPEFLTYFQNEAQLEKSRLLSDRFSAERPKGSFSTLEIQRTEQGDSAMYLCASSRSRREDGYTFGSGTRLTVV.